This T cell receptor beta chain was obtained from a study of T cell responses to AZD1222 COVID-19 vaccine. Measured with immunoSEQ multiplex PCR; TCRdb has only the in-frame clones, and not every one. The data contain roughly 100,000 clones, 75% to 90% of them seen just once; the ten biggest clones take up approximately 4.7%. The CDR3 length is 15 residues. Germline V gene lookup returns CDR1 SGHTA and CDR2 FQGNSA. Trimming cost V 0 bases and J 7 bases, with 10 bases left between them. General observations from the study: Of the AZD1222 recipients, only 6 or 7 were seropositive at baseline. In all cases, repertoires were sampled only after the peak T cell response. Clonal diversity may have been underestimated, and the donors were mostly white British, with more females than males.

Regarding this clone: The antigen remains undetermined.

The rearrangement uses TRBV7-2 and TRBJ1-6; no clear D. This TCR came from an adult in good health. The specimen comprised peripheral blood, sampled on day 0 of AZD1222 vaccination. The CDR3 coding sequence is TGTGCCAGCAGCTTAGCGAAAGGGCTCAATTCACCCCTCCACTTT. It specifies CASSLAKGLNSPLHF.